The 19 T cell receptor beta chains presented below share a single source sample, sequenced in a study of CD8 T cells in Susac syndrome. RNA totalling roughly 0.45 to 1 ug underwent reverse transcription with random hexamers. TCRdb itself ran the immunoSEQ multiplex PCR reads through MiXCR, one entry per CDR3 protein. The profile covers 160,000 or so distinct CDR3 sequences, with around 95% appearing a single time and 0.15% to 0.2% taken by the ten largest. Sample: CD8+ T cells from PBMCs. The receptors shown here come from a human donor with multiple sclerosis.

The chain's CDR3 is CSARDGESSNTEAFF. CDR3 DNA: TGCAGTGCTAGAGATGGGGAGAGTTCGAACACTGAAGCTTTCTTT. V and J are TRBV20-1 and TRBJ1-1; D is undetermined. Per germline, CDR1 DFQATT and CDR2 SNEGSKA (reference sequence). The CDR3 sequence is 15 residues long. Between the trimmed V and J ends, which lost 0 bases and 1 base, there was a span of 12 bases.

The V gene is TRBV7-8, the J gene TRBJ1-2; the D is unclear. Looked up from germline, CDR1 is SGHVS and CDR2 is FQNEAQ. Trimming cost V 1 base and J 8 bases, with 14 bases left between them. CDR3 size: 14 residues. CDR3 protein: CASSLGAPGLGYTF. For the CDR3, the DNA is TGTGCCAGCAGCTTAGGGGCCCCCGGGCTAGGCTACACCTTC.

The V call is TRBV20-1, the J call TRBJ2-7; 8 bases fit TRBD2. Germline CDR1 reads DFQATT; CDR2 reads SNEGSKA (reference sequence). This CDR3 has 13 amino acids. The ends lost 3 bases at V and 5 bases at J; junction bases unmatched: 6. DNA of the CDR3: TGCAGTGCTAGCGGGGGGGCCTTCCACGAGCAGTACTTC. Amino acid sequence: CSASGGAFHEQYF.

This sequence joins TRBV15 and TRBJ2-1; D ambiguous. CDR3 size: 13 residues. CDR1 LNHNV and CDR2 YYDKDF come from the germline V gene (reference sequence). V was cut by 1 base and J by 5 bases, with 6 bases left in between. The CDR3 region is CATSRGSNNEQFF. CDR3 sequence (DNA): TGTGCCACCAGCAGAGGGTCAAACAATGAGCAGTTCTTC. Combining the CDR3 with reference TRBV15 and TRBJ2-1 gives the whole variable domain DAMVIQNPRYQVTQFGKPVTLSCSQTLNHNVMYWYQQKSSQAPKLLFHYYDKDFNNEADTPDNFQSRRPNTSFCFLDIRSPGLGDTAMYLCATSRGSNNEQFFGPGTRLTVL.

V usage is TRBV12-3 or TRBV12-4 and J usage is TRBJ1-6; D perhaps matches TRBD1 (6 bases). The V end was cut by 0 bases, the J end by 7 bases, with 13 bases between. The CDR3 consists of 16 residues. The CDR3 sequence is CASSLAAQGENSPLHF. CDR3 DNA: TGTGCCAGCAGTTTAGCGGCACAGGGTGAGAATTCACCCCTCCACTTT.

V gene TRBV9 combines with J gene TRBJ1-1; D is unresolved. Trimming shortened V by 0 bases and J by 4 bases, and 10 bases separated the two germline ends. This CDR3 region has 14 residues. Germline CDR1 is SGDLS and CDR2 is YYNGEE. CDR3 DNA sequence: TGTGCCAGCAGCGTAGGGTGGGAGAGCACTGAAGCTTTCTTT. This sequence encodes CASSVGWESTEAFF.

The chain couples TRBV5-4 to TRBJ1-2; D possibly corresponds to TRBD1 (5 bases). The CDR3 length is 10 residues. From germline, CDR1 is SGHNT and CDR2 YYREEE (reference sequence). In DNA form, the CDR3 reads TGTGCTACGGGGGGGGATGGCTACACCTTC. Residues: CATGGDGYTF.

This chain uses TRBV7-8 with TRBJ2-7, with D possibly matching TRBD2 (6 bases). The CDR3 consists of 16 residues. Between the trimmed V and J ends, which lost 2 bases and 1 base, there was a span of 15 bases. Germline V gene sequence: CDR1 SGHVS, CDR2 FQNEAQ. This chain's CDR3 is CASSLNPLASSYEQYF. The CDR3 DNA reads TGTGCCAGCAGCTTAAATCCGCTAGCGTCATCCTACGAGCAGTACTTC.

J is TRBJ2-7 and V is TRBV29-1; D perhaps matches TRBD2 (6 bases). The CDR3 runs 12 residues. The germline V gene encodes CDR1 SQVTM and CDR2 ANQGSEA. Between the trimmed V and J ends, which lost 5 bases and 0 bases, there was a span of 8 bases. The CDR3 is CSVWTNSYEQYF. CDR3 nucleotides: TGCAGCGTTTGGACTAACTCCTACGAGCAGTACTTC.

The chain carries TRBV20-1 and TRBJ2-1; D is unclear. Trimming left V 3 bases short and J 3 bases short, with 9 bases between. Germline values: CDR1 DFQATT, CDR2 SNEGSKA (reference sequence). The CDR3 has 13 residues. The CDR3 nucleotides are TGCAGTGCTAGTGTTCTAGGCTACAATGAGCAGTTCTTC. Translated: CSASVLGYNEQFF.

The chain recombines TRBV18 with TRBJ1-5; D not resolved. Trimming pared 3 bases from V and 0 bases from J, leaving 3 bases between. The germline V gene has CDR1 KGHSH and CDR2 LQKENI. The CDR3 covers 13 residues. The chain's CDR3 is CASSPHSNQPQHF. The CDR3 region has the DNA TGTGCCAGCTCACCCCATAGCAATCAGCCCCAGCATTTT.

The chain has TRBV6-5 and TRBJ2-1, with unresolved D. Germline V gene lookup returns CDR1 MNHEY and CDR2 SVGAGI. V was trimmed by 10 bases and J by 8 bases, leaving 18 bases between them. This CDR3 spans 13 amino acids. The CDR3, as DNA: TGTGCCACCCCTTTTAACGGCCCTTATGAGCAGTTCTTC. This encodes CATPFNGPYEQFF.

This rearrangement joins TRBV7-9 to TRBJ1-2, with D maybe TRBD1 (5 bases). V lost 4 bases, J lost 6 bases, and 15 bases lay in between. Germline CDR1 is SEHNR and CDR2 is FQNEAQ (reference sequence). The CDR3 is 14 residues long. The CDR3: CASSSRVRVNGYTF. The DNA of the CDR3 is TGTGCCAGCAGCTCCCGAGTCAGGGTGAATGGCTACACCTTC.

The chain combines TRBV3-1 with TRBJ2-5; unclear D gene. The germline V and J ends were trimmed by 0 bases and 5 bases, with 13 bases remaining between them. CDR3 length: 15 amino acids. Per germline, CDR1 LGHDT and CDR2 YNNKEL (reference sequence). DNA of the CDR3: TGTGCCAGCAGCCAAGATGAGGTGATAGAGGAGACCCAGTACTTC. It codes for CASSQDEVIEETQYF.

The rearrangement uses TRBV29-1 and TRBJ1-1, with D uncertain. V gave up 6 bases and J gave up 0 bases, with 11 bases separating them. Looked up from germline, CDR1 is SQVTM and CDR2 is ANQGSEA. The CDR3 totals 13 residues. The CDR3 is CSVGPIMNTEAFF. CDR3 coding DNA: TGCAGCGTCGGACCGATTATGAACACTGAAGCTTTCTTT.

The chain is built from TRBV4-1 and TRBJ2-5; maybe TRBD2 (5 bases). Germline CDR1 and CDR2: MGHRA and YSYEKL. V was pared by 0 bases and J by 4 bases, with 18 bases between. This CDR3 contains 17 residues. The CDR3, as DNA: TGCGCCAGCAGCCAAGAAACGGCGCGGGCTTCCCGAGAGACCCAGTACTTC. Translation gives CASSQETARASRETQYF.

V usage is TRBV3-1 and J usage is TRBJ2-1; TRBD2 is a possible D gene (6 bases). In germline, CDR1 is LGHDT, CDR2 YNNKEL (reference sequence). V was shortened by 1 base and J by 4 bases, with 8 bases between the two germline ends. The length of the CDR3 is 14 residues. CDR3 nucleotides: TGTGCCAGCAGCCAAGTAGGAGGGTACAATGAGCAGTTCTTC. It encodes CASSQVGGYNEQFF.

This clonotype showed up just once. The chain has TRBV29-1 and TRBJ2-1; 9 nucleotides align to TRBD2. CDR1 and CDR2 (germline): SQVTM, ANQGSEA. The CDR3 runs 16 residues. After removal of 0 bases from V and 4 bases from J, the junction contained 7 bases not matched to a gene. CDR3 region: CSVEDAPAGGYNEQFF. The CDR3 nucleotides read TGCAGCGTTGAAGATGCCCCAGCGGGGGGTTACAATGAGCAGTTCTTC.

This chain links TRBV29-1 with TRBJ2-3; D uncertain. There are 14 residues in the CDR3. V lost 4 bases and J 0 bases, leaving 11 bases between the germline ends. Per germline, CDR1 SQVTM and CDR2 ANQGSEA. The CDR3 protein is CSVGLRSSTDTQYF. The CDR3 region has the DNA TGCAGCGTTGGTCTTCGCAGCAGCACAGATACGCAGTATTTT.